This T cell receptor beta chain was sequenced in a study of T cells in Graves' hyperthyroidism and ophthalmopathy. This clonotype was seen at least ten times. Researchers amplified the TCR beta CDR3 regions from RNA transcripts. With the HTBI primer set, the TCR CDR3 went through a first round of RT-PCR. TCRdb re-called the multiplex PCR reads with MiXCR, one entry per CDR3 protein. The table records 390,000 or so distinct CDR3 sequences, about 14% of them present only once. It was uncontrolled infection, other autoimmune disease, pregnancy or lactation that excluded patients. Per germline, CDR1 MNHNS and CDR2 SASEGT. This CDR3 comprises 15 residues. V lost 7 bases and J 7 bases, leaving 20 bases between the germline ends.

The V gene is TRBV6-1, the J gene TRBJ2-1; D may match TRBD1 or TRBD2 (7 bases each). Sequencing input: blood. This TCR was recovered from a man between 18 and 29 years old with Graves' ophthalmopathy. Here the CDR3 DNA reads TGTGCCAGCACCCGGGCGGGAGCCAGGGGGAATGAGCAGTTCTTC. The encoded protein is CASTRAGARGNEQFF.